Below, 14 T cell receptor beta chains from the same sample are listed, as sequenced in a study of blood T cell repertoires in COVID-19. The assay was immunoSEQ multiplex PCR, and TCRdb's table has in-frame clones only and misses some. Of about 120,000 clones in the sample, more than 70% are singletons; the top ten hold under 4%. Sequencing was performed on peripheral blood. Receptor source: a man aged 55-75 years with acute or convalescent COVID-19.

The chain couples TRBV30 to TRBJ2-1; D gene uncertain. The germline V and J ends were trimmed by 4 bases and 0 bases, with 13 bases remaining between them. The CDR3 covers 15 residues. Germline V gene sequence: CDR1 GTSNPN, CDR2 SVGIG (reference sequence). In nucleotides, the CDR3 is TGTGCCTGGACCCCCGGTGCCGGCTCCTACAATGAGCAGTTCTTC. It is translated as CAWTPGAGSYNEQFF.

The chain carries TRBV7-9 and TRBJ2-7, with 12 positions matching TRBD2. CDR3 size: 15 residues. Germline V CDR1 and CDR2: SEHNR, FQNEAQ (reference sequence). V lost 4 bases, J lost 7 bases, and 8 bases stayed unmatched. CDR3 nucleotides: TGTGCCAGCAGCTCTGGGACTAGCGGGCCCCGAGAGCAGTACTTC. Residues: CASSSGTSGPREQYF. The variable domain in full, completed from reference TRBV7-9 and TRBJ2-7, reads DTGVSQNPRHKITKRGQNVTFRCDPISEHNRLYWYRQTLGQGPEFLTYFQNEAQLEKSRLLSDRFSAERPKGSFSTLEIQRTEQGDSAMYLCASSSGTSGPREQYFGPGTRLTVT.

This clone was picked up a small number of times. This chain uses TRBV27 with TRBJ1-5; TRBD1 aligns across 9 bases. Germline V lookup: CDR1 MNHEY, CDR2 SMNVEV (reference sequence). Losses at the gene ends were 6 bases for V and 9 bases for J; bases not matched to a gene: 6. The CDR3 covers 13 residues. The CDR3 is CASSGTGRRPQHF. The CDR3 DNA reads as TGTGCCAGCAGCGGGACAGGGAGGCGGCCCCAGCATTTT.

This chain joins TRBV4-2 and TRBJ1-4, with 8 bases identical to TRBD1. CDR3 length equals 15 residues. V shed 6 bases and J 8 bases; nucleotides not matched to a gene: 11. Germline CDR1 and CDR2: LGHNA and YNFKEQ. In DNA, the CDR3 is TGTGCCAGCAGACCGACAGGGGAAGTTCGGGAAAAACTGTTTTTT. It codes for CASRPTGEVREKLFF.

This rearrangement joins TRBV7-2 to TRBJ2-1, with 14 bases that match TRBD2. The germline V gene encodes CDR1 SGHTA and CDR2 FQGNSA. With 5 bases clipped from V and 0 bases from J, the junction kept 9 bases outside the gene matches. There are 19 residues in the CDR3. CDR3 nucleotide sequence: TGTGCCAGCAGCGCCGGACTAGCGGGAGGCGTGAGCTCCTACAATGAGCAGTTCTTC. Translation gives CASSAGLAGGVSSYNEQFF.

The chain employs TRBV5-6 and TRBJ1-1, with D maybe TRBD1 (5 bases). Germline-derived CDR1 and CDR2 are SGHDT and YYEEEE. The CDR3 covers 15 residues. The V end was cut by 2 bases, the J end by 4 bases, with 15 bases between. The CDR3 DNA follows: TGTGCCAGCAGCTTTGACAGCTATCTAGGCACTGAAGCTTTCTTT. It encodes CASSFDSYLGTEAFF.

The chain combines TRBV19 with TRBJ1-3; D unclear. CDR3 length: 14 amino acids. In germline, CDR1 is LNHDA, CDR2 SQIVND (reference sequence). Trimming took off 4 bases at V and 0 bases at J, with 7 bases between the two ends. This CDR3 reads CASSTGYSGNTIYF. The CDR3 coding sequence is TGTGCCAGTAGTACGGGGTACTCTGGAAACACCATATATTTT.

CDR3 region: CASSPPTSPGNTIYF. The CDR3, as DNA: TGTGCCAGCTCACCACCGACATCCCCTGGAAACACCATATATTTT. This sequence joins TRBV18 and TRBJ1-3; D remains ambiguous. V was clipped by 0 bases and J by 2 bases, with 8 bases between them. The CDR3 runs 15 residues. Germline values: CDR1 KGHSH, CDR2 LQKENI.

V is TRBV5-5 and J is TRBJ2-7, with 9 positions matching TRBD1. CDR1 and CDR2 (germline): SGHKS, YYEKEE (reference sequence). The CDR3 contains 15 residues. With V trimmed by 4 bases and J by 5 bases, 10 bases remained unmatched. The CDR3 sequence: CASSPRGTGRNEQYF. The CDR3, as DNA: TGTGCCAGCAGCCCGAGGGGGACAGGGCGCAACGAGCAGTACTTC.

J is TRBJ2-3 and V is TRBV29-1; D is possibly TRBD2 (6 bases). Trimming took off 1 base at V and 4 bases at J, with 6 bases between the two ends. Germline assignment: CDR1 SQVTM and CDR2 ANQGSEA. The CDR3 has 12 amino acids. The CDR3 spells CSVEAGADTQYF. The CDR3 region has the DNA TGCAGCGTTGAAGCGGGAGCAGATACGCAGTATTTT.

This sequence joins TRBV6-5 and TRBJ1-2; D not certain. Trimming took off 7 bases at V and 4 bases at J, with 13 bases between the two ends. The CDR3 is made up of 13 amino acids. Germline loops: CDR1 MNHEY, CDR2 SVGAGI. In nucleotides, the CDR3 is TGTGCCAGCAACCCTGGCGGCCTCTATGGCTACACCTTC. Amino acids: CASNPGGLYGYTF.

The chain couples TRBV7-2 to TRBJ2-3; 7 bases align to TRBD2. The CDR3 totals 15 residues. V shed 5 bases and J 8 bases; nucleotides not matched to a gene: 13. Germline CDR1 is SGHTA and CDR2 is FQGNSA. The CDR3 loop reads CASSPWGGSSSTQYF. The CDR3 DNA reads TGTGCCAGCAGCCCTTGGGGCGGGAGTTCGTCTACGCAGTATTTT. Supplemented by reference TRBV7-2 and TRBJ2-3, the full variable domain reads GAGVSQSPSNKVTEKGKDVELRCDPISGHTALYWYRQSLGQGLEFLIYFQGNSAPDKSGLPSDRFSAERTGGSVSTLTIQRTQQEDSAVYLCASSPWGGSSSTQYFGPGTRLTVL.

The DNA for the CDR3 is TGTGCCAGCAGCCGAGATTCTAACTATGGCTACACCTTC. Its translation: CASSRDSNYGYTF. The J gene is TRBJ1-2, the V gene TRBV28; D not resolved. V was cut by 6 bases and J by 0 bases, with 8 bases left in between. Germline values: CDR1 MDHEN, CDR2 SYDVKM. This CDR3 comprises 13 residues.

The chain recombines TRBV19 with TRBJ2-2; 8 bases match TRBD1. The CDR3 covers 14 residues. Germline CDR1 and CDR2: LNHDA and SQIVND (reference sequence). Unmatched junction bases numbered 4, after V lost 9 bases and J lost 1 base. The CDR3 loop reads CASAGTGNTGELFF. DNA for the CDR3: TGTGCCAGCGCCGGGACAGGGAACACCGGGGAGCTGTTTTTT.